Listed below are T cell receptor beta chains from one sample, sequenced in a study of shared clonotypes between healthy human individuals. TCRdb's copy holds only in-frame clones and misses some; the assay was immunoSEQ multiplex PCR. Among approximately 510,000 clones listed, about four fifths were seen once. The sample comprised PBMCs. The receptors originated from a woman aged 40-49 years in good health. Some clones in this sample may be carry-over from other donors' samples. The CDR3 runs from the conserved cysteine through the conserved F or W. A D gene is named only where the DNA matches it firmly. Clone size, where shown, is once, few, many, or a class for clones that have expanded.

cdr3_nt	cdr3_aa	cdr3_length	clone_size	v_call	j_call	d_call
TGTGCCACCAGCAGGAGGACTAGCGGGAGTAATGAGCAGTTCTTC	CATSRRTSGSNEQFF	15	NA	TRBV15	TRBJ2-1	TRBD2
TGTGCCAGCAGTGAATTCCTTGGACTCTATGGCTACGCCTTC	CASSEFLGLYGYAF	14	NA	TRBV25-1	TRBJ1-2	NA
TGTGCCAGCAGCCCAACACGACCCACTAGCACAGATACGCAGTATTTT	CASSPTRPTSTDTQYF	16	few	TRBV11-3	TRBJ2-3	NA
TGTGCCAGCAGCTTAAACTTTGGCTACACCTTC	CASSLNFGYTF	11	NA	TRBV7-3	TRBJ1-2	NA
TGTGCCAGCAGCGACAGAGGGCTAGCGGGAACCTACGAGCAGTACTTC	CASSDRGLAGTYEQYF	16	NA	TRBV11-3	TRBJ2-7	TRBD2
TGTGCCAGCAGAACCATGGACAGGAGCTCCTACGAGCAGTACTTC	CASRTMDRSSYEQYF	15	NA	TRBV28	TRBJ2-7	TRBD1
TGCGCCAGCAGTGAGTCACAGGGGAACACTGAAGCTTTCTTT	CASSESQGNTEAFF	14	NA	TRBV10-2	TRBJ1-1	NA
TGTGCCAGCAGCACCCGGGACAGCCAAGAGACCCAGTACTTC	CASSTRDSQETQYF	14	NA	TRBV5-4	TRBJ2-5	TRBD1
TGCAGCGTTGTACTAGCGGGAGGTAACCTCCAAGATACGCAGTATTTT	CSVVLAGGNLQDTQYF	16	NA	TRBV29-1	TRBJ2-3	TRBD2
TGCGCCAGCAGCTTGGCCTTAGACACCGGGGAGCTGTTTTTT	CASSLALDTGELFF	14	NA	TRBV5-1	TRBJ2-2	NA
TGTGCCAGCAGTTTAGGCGGCAGGGGGCGTAATCAGCCCCAGCATTTT	CASSLGGRGRNQPQHF	16	NA	TRBV28	TRBJ1-5	TRBD1
TGCAGCGTAGACGTGACTAGCAGGGGAAGGGATGAGCAGTTCTTC	CSVDVTSRGRDEQFF	15	NA	TRBV29-1	TRBJ2-1	NA
TGCGCCAGCAGCCAAGATATTGCGTCAGATACGCAGTATTTT	CASSQDIASDTQYF	14	NA	TRBV4-3	TRBJ2-3	NA
TGTGCCAGCAGTCTTCTCGACAGGGCTCGGGAGCAGTTCTTC	CASSLLDRAREQFF	14	NA	TRBV28	TRBJ2-1	TRBD1
TGTGCCAGCACCCCGGGGCGTTACAATGAGCAGTTCTTC	CASTPGRYNEQFF	13	NA	TRBV7-2	TRBJ2-1	NA
TGTGCCAGCAGCTTGACGAACACCGGGGAGCTGTTTTTT	CASSLTNTGELFF	13	NA	TRBV5-4	TRBJ2-2	NA
TGTGCCAGCAGCCCCCGGGACACACTGGAGGGACTGTTTTTT	CASSPRDTLEGLFF	14	NA	TRBV28	TRBJ1-4	NA
TGTGCCAGCAGCTTCCAACTCGGGGGGCACAATGAGCAGTTCTTC	CASSFQLGGHNEQFF	15	NA	TRBV5-6	TRBJ2-1	NA
TGTGCCAGCAGCCAAGTCACGGCCAGGGGCTATGGCTACACCTTC	CASSQVTARGYGYTF	15	NA	TRBV4-2	TRBJ1-2	NA
TGTGCCAGCAGCTTATCTCCAGGACCGAACACCGGGGAGCTGTTTTTT	CASSLSPGPNTGELFF	16	NA	TRBV7-9	TRBJ2-2	NA
TGTGCCAGCAGCTTACAATCCAGGGCCTACGAGCAGTACTTC	CASSLQSRAYEQYF	14	few	TRBV13	TRBJ2-7	NA
TGCGCCAGCAGCCAACTGGCAATAGCGGGGAGTGAGCAGTTCTTC	CASSQLAIAGSEQFF	15	NA	TRBV4-1	TRBJ2-1	TRBD2
TGTGCCTGGAGTGTAAAGGGCGGGTCGACCCAGTACTTC	CAWSVKGGSTQYF	13	NA	TRBV30	TRBJ2-5	NA
TGTGCCTGGGCGGAGGGGGCCTCCTACGAGCAGTACTTC	CAWAEGASYEQYF	13	once	TRBV30	TRBJ2-7	NA
TGTGCCAGCAGTCCCCCGCGAGGGTATATCTACGAGCAGTACTTC	CASSPPRGYIYEQYF	15	NA	TRBV7-9	TRBJ2-7	NA
TGTGCCAGCAGTGCAGGGGGGAGAACTGAAGCTTTCTTT	CASSAGGRTEAFF	13	NA	TRBV6-1	TRBJ1-1	TRBD1
TGTGCCAGCAGCTTCTTACCAACTAGCGGGGGGTACAATGAGCAGTTCTTC	CASSFLPTSGGYNEQFF	17	NA	TRBV7-2	TRBJ2-1	TRBD2
TGTGCCAGCGGGACAGGGGGCTACGAGCAGTACTTC	CASGTGGYEQYF	12	few	TRBV28	TRBJ2-7	TRBD1
TGTGCCGAATCGGCAGCCCAGAACACTGAAGCTTTCTTT	CAESAAQNTEAFF	13	NA	TRBV18	TRBJ1-1	NA
TGCGCCAGCAGCTTGGGGTTCCTAGGGGGAGTGCGCAATGAGCAGTTCTTC	CASSLGFLGGVRNEQFF	17	NA	TRBV5-1	TRBJ2-1	NA
TGTGCCAGTAGTATGGAAGAGACCCAGTACTTC	CASSMEETQYF	11	NA	TRBV19	TRBJ2-5	NA
TGTGCCAGCAGCCAAGATGCAGAACAGGTAGTCTATGGCTACACCTTC	CASSQDAEQVVYGYTF	16	NA	TRBV4-2	TRBJ1-2	NA
TGTGCCATCAACACAGGGAGTCCGGATGAGCAGTTCTTC	CAINTGSPDEQFF	13	NA	TRBV10-3	TRBJ2-1	NA
TGTGCCAGCAGTCTAGCGGGAGGGACGAACACCGGGGAGCTGTTTTTT	CASSLAGGTNTGELFF	16	NA	TRBV7-3	TRBJ2-2	TRBD2
TGTGCCAGCACCGCCGTGGGGGGGAACACTGAAGCTTTCTTT	CASTAVGGNTEAFF	14	NA	TRBV27	TRBJ1-1	NA
TGCGCCAGCACAAGTACAGGGGGCGGACATGGCTACACCTTC	CASTSTGGGHGYTF	14	once	TRBV5-1	TRBJ1-2	TRBD1
TGTGCCAGCAGTTCCTACGAGACCCAGTACTTC	CASSSYETQYF	11	NA	TRBV27	TRBJ2-5	NA
TGTGCCAGCAGTTACATCCAGGGCGGAACCGGGGAGCTGTTTTTT	CASSYIQGGTGELFF	15	NA	TRBV6-6	TRBJ2-2	NA
TGTGCCAGCAGTTACCCCACCCAGGGGGTCCAGTACTTC	CASSYPTQGVQYF	13	NA	TRBV6-5	TRBJ2-5	TRBD1
TGCGCCAGCAGCCAAGATAGCTACAGGGGCTCCTACGAGCAGTACTTC	CASSQDSYRGSYEQYF	16	NA	TRBV4-3	TRBJ2-7	TRBD1
TGCGCCAGCAGCTTAACAGGACTAGCGGGTAACACCGGGGAGCTGTTTTTT	CASSLTGLAGNTGELFF	17	NA	TRBV5-1	TRBJ2-2	TRBD2
TGTGCCAGCAGCCAAAAAGGGCGGGACTCCTATAACACCGGGGAGCTGTTTTTT	CASSQKGRDSYNTGELFF	18	NA	TRBV14	TRBJ2-2	NA